The 29 T cell receptor beta chains presented below share a single source sample, sequenced in a study of T cell responses to AZD1222 COVID-19 vaccine. Sequencing was performed with immunoSEQ multiplex PCR; in TCRdb, only in-frame clones are kept and a portion is missing. The table includes over 90,000 clones, roughly 83% detected once. This specimen consisted of peripheral blood, obtained on day 0 of AZD1222 vaccination. These receptors originate from an adult in good health.

This chain joins TRBV7-9 and TRBJ1-2; a weak D match, TRBD1 (5 bases). This CDR3 spans 15 amino acids. CDR1 SEHNR and CDR2 FQNEAQ come from the germline V gene (reference sequence). V was shortened by 3 bases and J by 7 bases, with 18 bases between the two germline ends. Written as DNA, the CDR3 is TGTGCCAGCAGCTTCGGACAAAATCTTGGGGGTGGCTACACCTTC. Translation: CASSFGQNLGGGYTF.

The chain is built from TRBV19 and TRBJ2-1; D may match TRBD1 or TRBD2 (5 bases each). CDR1 and CDR2 from the germline V gene are LNHDA and SQIVND (reference sequence). Trimming pared 7 bases from V and 5 bases from J, leaving 15 bases between. This CDR3 has 14 residues. The DNA for the CDR3 is TGTGCCAGTATATCCAGGGCTAGCAACAATGAGCAGTTCTTC. Translation: CASISRASNNEQFF.

The chain employs TRBV7-3 and TRBJ2-1; 13 bases match TRBD2. Germline assignment: CDR1 SGHTA and CDR2 FQGTGA. V trimming: 6 bases; J trimming: 4 bases; junction bases outside the gene matches: 6. There are 16 residues in the CDR3. In nucleotides, the CDR3 is TGTGCCAGCAGTCACGGGACTAGCGGGAATTACAATGAGCAGTTCTTC. As protein: CASSHGTSGNYNEQFF.

This sequence joins TRBV5-1 and TRBJ1-2; D call uncertain. Trimming removed 0 bases at V and 7 bases at J, with 7 bases between. The CDR3 covers 12 residues. Germline CDR1 and CDR2: SGHRS and YFSETQ. The CDR3 DNA follows: TGCGCCAGCAGCTTGGAGTGGGGTGGCTACACCTTC. Translating gives CASSLEWGGYTF.

The chain couples TRBV3-1 (or the pseudogene TRBV3-2) to TRBJ1-1; unclear D gene. V was pared by 3 bases and J by 7 bases, with 15 bases between. CDR1 LGHDT and CDR2 YNNKEL come from the germline V gene (reference sequence). The CDR3 consists of 14 residues. CDR3 DNA: TGTGCCAGCAGCCACCCCGGGGAGGGAAATGAAGCTTTCTTT. It codes for CASSHPGEGNEAFF.

Remarks on this clone: This sample includes further DNA sequences coding for the same CDR3. The chain is built from TRBV12-3 or TRBV12-4 and TRBJ1-5; the D is unclear. V was shortened by 3 bases and J by 2 bases, with 5 bases between the two germline ends. This CDR3 is 13 amino acids long. As DNA, the CDR3 is TGTGCCAGCAGTTTGTCCGGCAATCAGCCCCAGCATTTT. Amino acids: CASSLSGNQPQHF.

This chain joins TRBV29-1 and TRBJ1-2; 7 bases are shared with TRBD1. The CDR3 spans 16 residues. Germline V CDR1 and CDR2: SQVTM, ANQGSEA. V was pared by 4 bases and J by 1 base, with 12 bases of the junction left unmatched. The CDR3 coding sequence is TGCAGCGTTGCCCTTCCTCCGGACAGGAGTAACTATGGCTACACCTTC. Amino acid sequence: CSVALPPDRSNYGYTF.

The chain links TRBV19 to TRBJ2-7; D remains ambiguous. Germline CDR1 LNHDA, CDR2 SQIVND (reference sequence). This CDR3 comprises 14 residues. The V and J ends lost 5 bases and 2 bases respectively, with 13 bases between them. The CDR3 bases are TGTGCCAGTAGTGTCCGGGTTCCTACCTACGAGCAGTACTTC. This gives the protein CASSVRVPTYEQYF. Full variable domain (remainder filled in from reference TRBV19 and TRBJ2-7): DGGITQSPKYLFRKEGQNVTLSCEQNLNHDAMYWYRQDPGQGLRLIYYSQIVNDFQKGDIAEGYSVSREKKESFPLTVTSAQKNPTAFYLCASSVRVPTYEQYFGPGTRLTVT.

The rearrangement links TRBV7-2 to TRBJ1-2, with 10 bases identical to TRBD1. This CDR3 region has 15 residues. Looked up from germline, CDR1 is SGHTA and CDR2 is FQGNSA. V was clipped by 4 bases and J by 2 bases; unmatched bases: 4. The CDR3 here is CASSYRDRGNYGYTF. Written as DNA, the CDR3 is TGTGCCAGCAGCTACCGGGACAGGGGCAACTATGGCTACACCTTC.

This clone has a handful of counts. This chain connects TRBV20-1 to TRBJ2-7, with D perhaps matching TRBD1 or TRBD2 (5 bases each). V lost 3 bases, J lost 2 bases, and 11 bases lay in between. CDR3 length equals 13 residues. CDR1 and CDR2 (germline): DFQATT, SNEGSKA (reference sequence). CDR3 bases: TGCAGTGCTAGTGGGGGTTTGGCCTACGAGCAGTACGTC. Protein sequence: CSASGGLAYEQYV.

This clone was seen a few times. This chain connects TRBV10-3 to TRBJ2-7, with 13 bases identical to TRBD2. The CDR3 is made up of 17 amino acids. CDR1 ENHRY and CDR2 SYGVKD come from the germline V gene. V gave up 7 bases and J gave up 3 bases; unmatched junction bases: 12. The CDR3 is CAITLAGRTSGSYEQYV. The CDR3 DNA sequence: TGTGCCATCACCCTCGCGGGGCGGACTAGCGGGAGCTACGAGCAGTACGTC.

V and J are TRBV6-2 or TRBV6-3 and TRBJ2-7, with D maybe TRBD2 (6 bases). This CDR3 is 17 amino acids long. The ends were cut back, 2 bases at V and 1 base at J, with 18 bases in the middle. CDR1 MNHEY and CDR2 SVGEGT come from the germline V gene. This CDR3 is CASSYPFMASESYEQYF. The CDR3 nucleotides are TGTGCCAGCAGTTACCCCTTTATGGCTAGCGAATCCTACGAGCAGTACTTC.

As DNA, the CDR3 is TGTGCCAGCAGCTTGCTCTGGGCCTACAATGAGCAGTTCTTC. Protein product: CASSLLWAYNEQFF. The chain carries TRBV5-6 and TRBJ2-1, with D uncertain. Germline V gives CDR1 SGHDT, CDR2 YYEEEE. The germline V and J ends were trimmed by 1 base and 2 bases, with 7 bases remaining between them. This CDR3 has 14 residues.

The chain uses TRBV6-1 and TRBJ2-7; 10 positions agree with TRBD1. CDR3 length equals 14 residues. The J segment lost 4 bases and the V segment lost 4 bases, leaving 4 bases of the junction unmatched. Germline values: CDR1 MNHNS, CDR2 SASEGT. The CDR3, as DNA: TGTGCCAGCAGTGGGGGACAGGGGATTTACGAGCAGTACTTC. Its protein product is CASSGGQGIYEQYF.

The chain recombines TRBV18 with TRBJ1-4, with unresolved D. The V gene's germline CDR1 is KGHSH and CDR2 LQKENI. Trimming left V 0 bases short and J 7 bases short, with 6 bases between. The CDR3 has 13 amino acids. In nucleotides, the CDR3 is TGTGCCAGCTCACCACCGGGTTCTGAAAAACTGTTTTTT. Residues: CASSPPGSEKLFF.

This sequence joins TRBV10-3 and TRBJ2-3; the match to TRBD1 covers 10 bases. This CDR3 is built from 17 residues. CDR1 is ENHRY, CDR2 SYGVKD, per germline. The ends lost 0 bases at V and 3 bases at J; junction bases unmatched: 6. The CDR3 nucleotides read TGTGCCATCAGTGAGTCTGACAGGGGGCGCGGTACAGATACGCAGTATTTT. Encoded protein: CAISESDRGRGTDTQYF.

This chain joins TRBV11-3 and TRBJ1-1; the D gene is possibly TRBD1 (6 bases). Germline loops: CDR1 SGHNT, CDR2 YENEEA. The V end lost 5 bases, the J end lost 1 base, and 11 bases lay between the germline ends. The length of the CDR3 is 14 residues. The CDR3 bases are TGTGCCAGCAGCACCGGGACACGGAACACTGAAGCTTTCTTT. This sequence encodes CASSTGTRNTEAFF.

The table lists this clone with a count of one. The chain uses TRBV6-5 and TRBJ2-7; 10 bases line up with TRBD2. The V gene end was trimmed by 0 bases and the J gene end by 4 bases; junction bases not matched to a gene: 6. The CDR3 extends over 16 amino acids. Germline V CDR1 and CDR2: MNHEY, SVGAGI. CDR3: CASSYSSASGSYEQYF. CDR3 DNA: TGTGCCAGCAGTTACTCCTCTGCTAGCGGGAGTTACGAGCAGTACTTC.

The chain recombines TRBV12-3 or TRBV12-4 with TRBJ2-2; D is unresolved. V lost 2 bases, J lost 6 bases, and 7 bases lay in between. CDR3 length: 13 residues. This CDR3 reads CASSLSTAGELFF. The CDR3 nucleotides are TGTGCCAGCAGTTTAAGCACTGCCGGGGAGCTGTTTTTT.

The sample holds one count of this clone. The rearrangement uses TRBV6-5 and TRBJ1-2; no reliable D call. The germline gives CDR1 MNHEY, CDR2 SVGAGI. The CDR3 totals 14 residues. V lost 4 bases to trimming and J lost 0 bases, with 9 bases between them. The chain's CDR3 is CASSSRRANYGYTF. CDR3 nucleotides: TGTGCCAGCAGTTCCCGTAGAGCTAACTATGGCTACACCTTC.

The rearrangement links TRBV6-5 to TRBJ2-7; D is possibly TRBD2 (5 bases). V lost 6 bases and J lost 2, with 8 bases in between. Germline loops: CDR1 MNHEY, CDR2 SVGAGI. This CDR3 has 12 amino acids. The CDR3 DNA reads TGTGCCAGCAGGGAGGACCCCTACGAGCAGTACGTC. Its translation is CASREDPYEQYV.

The genes are TRBV14 and TRBJ2-1, with a possible D match to TRBD2 (5 bases). CDR1 and CDR2 from the germline V gene are SGHDN and FVKESK. This CDR3 has 15 amino acids. V gave up 3 bases and J gave up 9 bases, with 18 bases separating them. As DNA, the CDR3 is TGTGCCAGCAGCCACCTTGCCAGCCTAGCAGGTGAGCAGTTCTTC. This gives the protein CASSHLASLAGEQFF. Using reference TRBV14 and TRBJ2-1 for the parts outside the CDR3, the full variable domain is EAGVTQFPSHSVIEKGQTVTLRCDPISGHDNLYWYRRVMGKEIKFLLHFVKESKQDESGMPNNRFLAERTGGTYSTLKVQPAELEDSGVYFCASSHLASLAGEQFFGPGTRLTVL.

The rearrangement links TRBV7-9 to TRBJ1-4; D is unclear. Trimming removed 1 base at V and 8 bases at J, with 11 bases between. The CDR3 has 14 residues. Germline V gene data show CDR1 as SEHNR and CDR2 as FQNEAQ (reference sequence). CDR3 loop: CASSLGRGQEKLFF. The CDR3, as DNA: TGTGCCAGCAGCTTAGGACGAGGGCAAGAAAAACTGTTTTTT.

The chain recombines TRBV19 with TRBJ1-6, with a tentative D call TRBD1 (6 bases). The length of the CDR3 is 15 residues. Deletions cut 4 bases from V and 13 bases from J, with 20 bases between. CDR1 and CDR2 (germline): LNHDA, SQIVND (reference sequence). CDR3 DNA sequence: TGTGCCAGTAGTACAGGGGACCCGGGCGGTTCTCCCCTCCACTTT. Its protein is CASSTGDPGGSPLHF.

The chain employs TRBV5-4 and TRBJ1-4; 7 nucleotides line up with TRBD1. This CDR3 is 15 amino acids long. CDR1 is SGHNT, CDR2 YYREEE, per germline (reference sequence). The junction had 3 bases not matched to a gene; V was cut back by 1 base and J by 3 bases. CDR3 sequence reads: CASSLRGTANEKLFF. As DNA, the CDR3 is TGTGCCAGCAGCTTGCGTGGGACAGCTAATGAAAAACTGTTTTTT.

In nucleotides, the CDR3 is TGTGCCAGCATGGCGGGGACCTATAATTCACCCCTCCACTTT. Its translation: CASMAGTYNSPLHF. The V and J genes are TRBV14 and TRBJ1-6; no reliable D call. The CDR3 extends over 14 amino acids. Germline V gene lookup returns CDR1 SGHDN and CDR2 FVKESK. V lost 7 bases and J 2 bases, leaving 9 bases between the germline ends.

This chain connects TRBV28 to TRBJ1-3, with D perhaps TRBD1 (5 bases). The V and J ends lost 2 bases and 0 bases respectively, with 8 bases between them. Germline values: CDR1 MDHEN, CDR2 SYDVKM. The CDR3 is 15 amino acids. CDR3 nucleotide sequence: TGTGCCAGCAGTTTAGGGGCGGGCTCTGGAAACACCATATATTTT. It encodes CASSLGAGSGNTIYF.

This chain joins TRBV19 and TRBJ2-7; D call uncertain. This CDR3 comprises 15 residues. Germline assignment: CDR1 LNHDA and CDR2 SQIVND (reference sequence). Trimming left V 0 bases short and J 4 bases short, with 13 bases between. The CDR3 here is CASSIDLRAEYEQYF. The CDR3 DNA reads TGTGCCAGTAGTATAGATCTAAGGGCAGAATACGAGCAGTACTTC.

This clone has just a few counts. The chain uses TRBV5-6 and TRBJ1-2; 7 bases are a match to TRBD1. Germline loops: CDR1 SGHDT, CDR2 YYEEEE. V was clipped by 0 bases and J by 4 bases; unmatched bases: 3. CDR3 length: 14 residues. In DNA form, the CDR3 reads TGTGCCAGCAGCTTGGTCAGGGGGTTCTATGGCTACACCTTC. This encodes CASSLVRGFYGYTF.